The T cell receptor (beta chain) under discussion was sequenced for a study of T cells in Graves' hyperthyroidism and ophthalmopathy. General observations from the study: Patients with ophthalmopathy were separated from those with stable hyperthyroidism by a 13 V-J model. In the blood, most expanded thyroid clonotypes above 0.001 appeared as well.

The investigators amplified TCR beta CDR3 regions from RNA transcripts. TCR CDR3 regions were first amplified by RT-PCR with HTBI primers. TCRdb reprocessed the multiplex PCR reads via MiXCR and lists one record per CDR3 protein. The data hold about 640,000 distinct CDR3 sequences, with less than 25% observed a single time. Any patient presenting with uncontrolled infection, other autoimmune disease, pregnancy or lactation was left out. This clonotype was counted a few times. Its cognate antigen is unknown. This CDR3 contains 15 residues. Looked up from germline, CDR1 is ENHRY and CDR2 is SYGVKD. V trimming: 3 bases; J trimming: 3 bases; junction bases outside the gene matches: 5.

The sequencing input was blood. The TCR was taken from a man aged 25-45 years with Graves' ophthalmopathy. The V and J genes are TRBV10-3 and TRBJ2-1; 7 nucleotides align to TRBD2. CDR3 sequence (DNA): TGTGCCATCAGTGATCGGCCTAGCGGCTACAATGAGCAGTTCTTC. Amino acid sequence: CAISDRPSGYNEQFF.